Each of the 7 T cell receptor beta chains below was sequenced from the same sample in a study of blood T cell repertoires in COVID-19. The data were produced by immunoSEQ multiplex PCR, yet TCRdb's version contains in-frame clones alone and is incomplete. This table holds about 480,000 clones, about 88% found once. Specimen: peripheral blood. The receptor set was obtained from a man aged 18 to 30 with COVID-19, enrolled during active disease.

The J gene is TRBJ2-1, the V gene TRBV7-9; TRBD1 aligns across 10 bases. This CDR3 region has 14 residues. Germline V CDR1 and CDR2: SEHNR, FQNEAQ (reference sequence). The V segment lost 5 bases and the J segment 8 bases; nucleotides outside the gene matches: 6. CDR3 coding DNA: TGTGCCAGCAGCGAGAGGACAGGGGGGGATGAGCAGTTCTTC. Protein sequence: CASSERTGGDEQFF.

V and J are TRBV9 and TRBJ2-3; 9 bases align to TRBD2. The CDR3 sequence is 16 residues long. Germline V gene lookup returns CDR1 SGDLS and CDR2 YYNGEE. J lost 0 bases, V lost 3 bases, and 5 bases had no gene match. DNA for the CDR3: TGTGCCAGCAGCGAGACTAGCGGACCGAGCACAGATACGCAGTATTTT. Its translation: CASSETSGPSTDTQYF. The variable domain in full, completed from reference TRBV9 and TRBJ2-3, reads DSGVTQTPKHLITATGQRVTLRCSPRSGDLSVYWYQQSLDQGLQFLIQYYNGEERAKGNILERFSAQQFPDLHSELNLSSLELGDSALYFCASSETSGPSTDTQYFGPGTRLTVL.

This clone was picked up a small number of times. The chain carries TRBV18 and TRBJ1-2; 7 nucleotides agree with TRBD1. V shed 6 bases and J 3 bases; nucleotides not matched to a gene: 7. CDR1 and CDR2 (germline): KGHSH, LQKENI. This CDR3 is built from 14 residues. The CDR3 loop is CASSPGQYYYGYTF. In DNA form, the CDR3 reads TGTGCCAGCTCCCCGGGACAGTATTACTATGGCTACACCTTC.

CDR3 DNA: TGTGCCAGCTCACCAGACCAGGGGAGGGCCGGGGAGCTGTTTTTT. Protein: CASSPDQGRAGELFF. The rearrangement uses TRBV18 and TRBJ2-2; a weak D match, TRBD2 (7 bases). Germline assignment: CDR1 KGHSH and CDR2 LQKENI. This CDR3 comprises 15 residues. The V end lost 2 bases, the J end lost 6 bases, and 13 bases lay between the germline ends. The variable domain in full, completed from reference TRBV18 and TRBJ2-2, reads NAGVMQNPRHLVRRRGQEARLRCSPMKGHSHVYWYRQLPEEGLKFMVYLQKENIIDESGMPKERFSAEFPKEGPSILRIQQVVRGDSAAYFCASSPDQGRAGELFFGEGSRLTVL.

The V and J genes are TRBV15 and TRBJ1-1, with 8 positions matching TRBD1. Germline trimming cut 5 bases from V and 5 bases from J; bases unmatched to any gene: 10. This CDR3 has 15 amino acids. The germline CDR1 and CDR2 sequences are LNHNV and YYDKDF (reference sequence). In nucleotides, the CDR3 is TGTGCCACCAGCCGTAGAGGACAGGGCAGTACTGAAGCTTTCTTT. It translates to CATSRRGQGSTEAFF.

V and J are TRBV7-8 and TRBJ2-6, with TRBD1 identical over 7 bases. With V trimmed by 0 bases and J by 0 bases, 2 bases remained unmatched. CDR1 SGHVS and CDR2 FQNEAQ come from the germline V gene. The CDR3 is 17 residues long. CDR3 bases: TGTGCCAGCAGCTTAGCACAGGGGTTCTCTGGGGCCAACGTCCTGACTTTC. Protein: CASSLAQGFSGANVLTF.

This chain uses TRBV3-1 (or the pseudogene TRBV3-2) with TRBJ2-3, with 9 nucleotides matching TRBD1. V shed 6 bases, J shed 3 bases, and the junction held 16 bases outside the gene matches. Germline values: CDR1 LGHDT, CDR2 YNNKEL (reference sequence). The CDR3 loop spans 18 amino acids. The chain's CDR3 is CASSQTGGAMRVTDTQYF. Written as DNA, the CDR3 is TGTGCCAGCAGTCAAACAGGGGGCGCAATGAGGGTGACAGATACGCAGTATTTT.